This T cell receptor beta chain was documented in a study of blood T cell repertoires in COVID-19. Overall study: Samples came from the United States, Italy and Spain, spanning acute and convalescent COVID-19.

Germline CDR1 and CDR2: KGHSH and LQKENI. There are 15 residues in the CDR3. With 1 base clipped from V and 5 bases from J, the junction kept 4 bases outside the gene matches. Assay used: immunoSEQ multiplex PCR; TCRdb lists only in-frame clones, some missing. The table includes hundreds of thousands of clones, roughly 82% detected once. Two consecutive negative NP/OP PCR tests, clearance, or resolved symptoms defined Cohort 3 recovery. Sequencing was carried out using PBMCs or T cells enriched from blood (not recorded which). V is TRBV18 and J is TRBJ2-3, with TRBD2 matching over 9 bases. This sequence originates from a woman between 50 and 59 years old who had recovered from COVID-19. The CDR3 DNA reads TGTGCCAGCTCACCACGACTAGCGGTTGGAGATACGCAGTATTTT. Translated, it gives CASSPRLAVGDTQYF. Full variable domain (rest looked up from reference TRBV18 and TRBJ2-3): NAGVMQNPRHLVRRRGQEARLRCSPMKGHSHVYWYRQLPEEGLKFMVYLQKENIIDESGMPKERFSAEFPKEGPSILRIQQVVRGDSAAYFCASSPRLAVGDTQYFGPGTRLTVL.